The clone carrying this T cell receptor beta chain was observed a few times. Its antigen remains unknown. The data were taken from a study of regulatory T cells in long-lasting Graves disease. Study-level points and caveats: Relative to new patients (roughly 970), persistent patients exhibited greater sharing of public clonotypes (more than 2,500). There were preferences for TRBV28, TRBJ1-2 and TRBJ2-5 in persistent disease.

This CDR3 is built from 17 residues. Per the germline V gene, CDR1 is MNHNS and CDR2 is SASEGT. V was cut by 1 base and J by 8 bases, with 22 bases left in between. Time point noted: persistent/refractory GD, antithyroid drugs over 5 years with positive TRAb. RNA extracted from PBMCs served as the sequencing template. An endocrinology department located in Xi'an, China, was where the patients came from. Arm-PCR with iRepertoire HTBI primers amplified the CDR3 regions for these TCR beta libraries. TCRdb reprocessed the multiplex PCR reads via MiXCR and lists one record per CDR3 protein. In the table there are roughly 400,000 distinct CDR3 sequences, 21% of which are singletons.

The J gene is TRBJ2-3, the V gene TRBV6-1, with a weak D call TRBD1 (5 bases). Sequenced material: peripheral blood mononuclear cells (PBMCs), taken when the disease was refractory, from a patient treated with antithyroid drugs. The receptor's source is a female donor with Graves disease. Here the CDR3 DNA reads TGTGCCAGCAGTGAAGTGGGGCCCACAACCTACTCAGCTACGCAGTATTTT. It codes for CASSEVGPTTYSATQYF.